This T cell receptor beta chain was documented in a study of T-cell reconstitution after alpha-beta-depleted transplantation in children. Looked up from germline, CDR1 is LGHNA and CDR2 is YSLEER. Between the trimmed V and J ends, which lost 1 base and 5 bases, there was a span of 17 bases. The length of the CDR3 is 16 residues. In regard to this clonotype: Its antigen is unidentified.

General study points: Where alpha-beta T cells came from about two months after transplant was reportedly several hundred expanded graft clones. It was newly produced T cells that mostly accounted for T-cell counts and diversity one year after transplant. From surviving recipient T cells and thymic progenitors came the high day-60 TCRbeta diversity observed in some patients.

Researchers prepared the TCRbeta library using unique molecular identifiers, the study reports. TCRdb re-derived calls from the PCR reads in MiXCR, one entry per CDR3 protein. The sample has around 600,000 distinct CDR3 sequences, about 23% seen once. The sequence derives from a boy under two years old who had a stem cell transplant for acute myeloid leukemia, so the T cells may come from the graft donor. The chain combines TRBV4-3 with TRBJ2-5, with a tentative D call TRBD1 (6 bases). The sample consisted of PBMCs, mostly from graft donor cells, taken 360 days after TCRalphabeta/CD19-depleted stem cell transplant. The chain's CDR3 is CASSQAITGLGETQYF. CDR3 bases: TGCGCCAGCAGCCAAGCCATCACAGGGCTGGGGGAGACCCAGTACTTC.